Below, one T cell receptor beta chain is given with its context. Original methodology: Estimation of nucleated cell counts was performed using reference gene primer amplification. The data were produced by immunoSEQ multiplex PCR, yet TCRdb's version contains in-frame clones alone and is incomplete. The V and J calls and the clone size are those of that table, but D and trimming were determined from the DNA. The data show about 220,000 clones, 80% to 85% seen once. The record originates from a study of blood T cell repertoires in COVID-19. Turning to the study itself: Acute and convalescent COVID-19 specimens originated in the United States, Italy and Spain. In each case, the material was cDNA or gDNA derived from T cells, B-cell-depleted T cells, or PBMCs.

J lost 0 bases, V lost 3 bases, and 4 bases had no gene match. CDR1 is DFQATT, CDR2 SNEGSKA, per germline (reference sequence). This CDR3 has 14 residues. The chain joins TRBV20-1 to TRBJ2-7, with 8 bases matching TRBD2. The sample consisted of peripheral blood. The receptor's source is a woman aged 55-75 years who had recovered from COVID-19. The CDR3 DNA reads as TGCAGTGCTAGTCTTAGCGGGGCCTCCTACGAGCAGTACTTC. Protein sequence: CSASLSGASYEQYF.